Each of the 21 T cell receptor beta chains below was sequenced from the same sample in a study of OX40 agonist ivuxolimab in advanced cancers. Profiling relied on immunoSEQ multiplex PCR, and the TCRdb table lists in-frame clones only, not all of them. The table lists roughly 20,000 clones, about four fifths of them singletons. This specimen consisted of CD4+ or CD8+ T cells sorted from blood, obtained in a trial of the OX40 agonist ivuxolimab. These receptors all come from an adult with an advanced solid tumor such as melanoma, head and neck, liver or kidney cancer.

This clone has only one observation. The J gene is TRBJ2-2, the V gene TRBV7-6, with D tentatively TRBD1 (6 bases). Trimming removed 1 base from V and 4 bases from J, with 13 bases in between. Germline V gene data show CDR1 as SGHVS and CDR2 as FNYEAQ. The CDR3 totals 16 residues. The CDR3 DNA is TGTGCCAGCAGCTTAGGAACAGGGACGTTCACCGGGGAGCTGTTTTTT. The encoded protein is CASSLGTGTFTGELFF. Drawing the rest from reference TRBV7-6 and TRBJ2-2, the complete variable domain is GAGVSQSPRYKVTKRGQDVALRCDPISGHVSLYWYRQALGQGPEFLTYFNYEAQQDKSGLPNDRFSAERPEGSISTLTIQRTEQRDSAMYRCASSLGTGTFTGELFFGEGSRLTVL.

V usage is TRBV5-1 and J usage is TRBJ2-3; D not certain. Deletions cut 1 base from V and 2 bases from J, with 11 bases between. The CDR3 totals 15 residues. CDR1 is SGHRS and CDR2 is YFSETQ in the germline V gene. CDR3 sequence (DNA): TGCGCCAGCAGCTTGTACGCGGATCTCACAGATACGCAGTATTTT. Translating it yields CASSLYADLTDTQYF.

The chain combines TRBV19 with TRBJ2-7; D possibly corresponds to TRBD2 (5 bases). CDR1 and CDR2 from the germline V gene are LNHDA and SQIVND (reference sequence). V lost 1 base and J lost 6, with 7 bases in between. The CDR3 has 12 residues. CDR3 in DNA: TGTGCCAGTAGTATAGTGGCGGGCGAGCAGTACTTC. Translation gives CASSIVAGEQYF.

The CDR3 is CASSSRDRGSYNEQFF. CDR3 bases: TGCGCCAGCAGCTCAAGGGACAGGGGTTCCTACAATGAGCAGTTCTTC. The rearrangement joins TRBV5-1 to TRBJ2-1; 10 bases line up with TRBD1. V lost 3 bases, J lost 1 base, and 4 bases stayed unmatched. The CDR3 length is 16 residues. The germline V gene encodes CDR1 SGHRS and CDR2 YFSETQ.

The chain couples TRBV5-4 to TRBJ2-7; 8 positions agree with TRBD1. Germline V gene sequence: CDR1 SGHNT, CDR2 YYREEE (reference sequence). The trim removed 4 bases at V and 3 bases at J, leaving 6 bases unmatched. The CDR3 extends over 14 amino acids. CDR3 residues: CASSPGQGSYEQYF. The DNA for the CDR3 is TGTGCCAGCAGCCCAGGACAGGGCAGCTACGAGCAGTACTTC.

This sequence joins TRBV27 and TRBJ2-3, with 10 bases that match TRBD2. V dropped 3 bases and J dropped 1; count of bases not matched to a gene: 4. Germline V lookup: CDR1 MNHEY, CDR2 SMNVEV (reference sequence). The CDR3 extends over 16 amino acids. The CDR3 DNA reads TGTGCCAGCAGTTTGCTCCTAGCGGGGGGCACAGATACGCAGTATTTT. Protein product: CASSLLLAGGTDTQYF.

The CDR3: CASSLGGVRGLIEQYF. In DNA form, the CDR3 reads TGTGCCAGCAGCTTAGGAGGGGTGAGGGGATTGATCGAGCAGTACTTC. J is TRBJ2-7 and V is TRBV7-2; perhaps D is TRBD1 or TRBD2 (5 bases each). In germline, CDR1 is SGHTA, CDR2 FQGNSA. This CDR3 region has 16 residues. V lost 1 base and J 6 bases, leaving 19 bases between the germline ends.

The chain links TRBV9 to TRBJ2-3, with no clear D. The CDR3 totals 12 residues. Germline loops: CDR1 SGDLS, CDR2 YYNGEE. With 3 bases removed from V and 5 bases from J, the gap between germline ends came to 7 bases. The CDR3: CASSATRDTQYF. The CDR3, as DNA: TGTGCCAGCAGCGCGACTCGAGATACGCAGTATTTT.

This clone has just a few counts. This chain uses TRBV27 with TRBJ1-5; D is undetermined. The V gene's germline CDR1 is MNHEY and CDR2 SMNVEV (reference sequence). The CDR3 is 13 amino acids. The germline V and J ends were trimmed by 8 bases and 0 bases, with 8 bases remaining between them. The DNA for the CDR3 is TGTGCCAGCTCAGGATATAGCAATCAGCCCCAGCATTTT. Its protein is CASSGYSNQPQHF.

The chain is built from TRBV9 and TRBJ2-5, with D perhaps matching TRBD1 (6 bases). Germline loops: CDR1 SGDLS, CDR2 YYNGEE. V dropped 2 bases and J dropped 2 bases, with 10 bases sitting between them. The CDR3 runs to 14 residues. The CDR3 here is CASSVWDTQETQYF. CDR3 in DNA: TGTGCCAGCAGCGTTTGGGACACACAAGAGACCCAGTACTTC. The variable domain in full, with the rest retrieved from reference TRBV9 and TRBJ2-5, is DSGVTQTPKHLITATGQRVTLRCSPRSGDLSVYWYQQSLDQGLQFLIQYYNGEERAKGNILERFSAQQFPDLHSELNLSSLELGDSALYFCASSVWDTQETQYFGPGTRLLVL.

The J gene is TRBJ1-1, the V gene TRBV20-1; D gene uncertain. The CDR3 length is 11 residues. V shed 6 bases and J shed 7 bases, with 12 bases lying between them. Germline-derived CDR1 and CDR2 are DFQATT and SNEGSKA (reference sequence). CDR3 DNA sequence: TGCAGTGCCATGCTTGGGGATGAAGCTTTCTTT. Its translation is CSAMLGDEAFF.

With respect to this clone: One junction end does not reproduce the germline sequence, and a read error may be involved. CDR3 region: CASRMAGPTYGQYF. The CDR3 DNA reads as TGTGCCAGCAGAATGGCGGGACCTACCTACGGGCAGTACTTC. The V call is TRBV27, the J call TRBJ2-7; maybe TRBD2 (6 bases). Germline V gene lookup returns CDR1 MNHEY and CDR2 SMNVEV (reference sequence). This CDR3 has 14 residues.

The chain joins TRBV5-4 to TRBJ2-7; D not resolved. The CDR3 consists of 11 residues. Germline loops: CDR1 SGHNT, CDR2 YYREEE (reference sequence). Trimming cost V 1 base and J 5 bases, with 4 bases left between them. CDR3 sequence (DNA): TGTGCCAGCAGCTTGAGGGACGAGCAGTACTTC. The encoded protein is CASSLRDEQYF.

The chain links TRBV2 to TRBJ1-2; 12 bases are shared with TRBD1. J was trimmed by 4 bases and V by 6 bases; bases with no gene match: 15. The V gene's germline CDR1 is SNHLY and CDR2 FYNNEI. The CDR3 has 18 amino acids. CDR3 protein: CASRSGTGGAWAFYGYTF. In DNA, the CDR3 is TGTGCCAGCAGGTCCGGGACAGGGGGCGCGTGGGCCTTCTATGGCTACACCTTC.

This chain joins TRBV6-5 and TRBJ2-4, with TRBD2 as a possible D gene (6 bases). The CDR3 is 15 amino acids. Per germline, CDR1 MNHEY and CDR2 SVGAGI. Trimming left V 0 bases short and J 8 bases short, with 14 bases between. The DNA for the CDR3 is TGTGCCAGCAGTTACTCGGAGGGTAAAGGGGACATTCAGTACTTC. Translation gives CASSYSEGKGDIQYF.

The V call is TRBV4-2, the J call TRBJ1-1; D gene ambiguous. This CDR3 is 11 amino acids long. The V gene lost 1 base and the J gene lost 4 bases, with 1 base spanning the gap. Germline values: CDR1 LGHNA, CDR2 YNFKEQ. CDR3 amino acids: CASSQATEAFF. CDR3 nucleotides: TGTGCCAGCAGCCAAGCCACTGAAGCTTTCTTT.

This sequence joins TRBV9 and TRBJ2-1; TRBD1 aligns across 9 bases. V lost 1 base and J lost 8; bases outside the gene matches: 7. Germline CDR1 and CDR2: SGDLS and YYNGEE. This CDR3 spans 15 amino acids. This CDR3 reads CASSVYRDRADEQFF. For the CDR3, the DNA is TGTGCCAGCAGCGTATACCGGGACAGGGCGGATGAGCAGTTCTTC.

The V gene is TRBV10-3, the J gene TRBJ2-7; 11 bases align to TRBD2. From germline, CDR1 is ENHRY and CDR2 SYGVKD. The V gene end was trimmed by 5 bases and the J gene end by 1 base; junction bases not matched to a gene: 7. The CDR3 has 16 amino acids. The chain's CDR3 is CAISPAGTSGSYEQYF. The CDR3 region has the DNA TGTGCCATCAGTCCTGCCGGGACTAGCGGATCCTACGAGCAGTACTTC.

The rearrangement joins TRBV6-5 to TRBJ2-7, with D uncertain. Per the germline V gene, CDR1 is MNHEY and CDR2 is SVGAGI. The CDR3 consists of 16 residues. The V end was cut by 0 bases, the J end by 0 bases, with 12 bases between. CDR3 coding DNA: TGTGCCAGCAGTTACTCGATTGAACAGAACTCCTACGAGCAGTACTTC. Its protein product is CASSYSIEQNSYEQYF.

This clone appeared a few times. The CDR3 loop reads CASSSGQGTGDTQYF. CDR3 nucleotide sequence: TGTGCCAGCAGCTCCGGACAGGGTACGGGAGATACGCAGTATTTT. The chain joins TRBV6-5 to TRBJ2-3; 8 bases are a match to TRBD1. This CDR3 comprises 15 residues. Germline-derived CDR1 and CDR2 are MNHEY and SVGAGI. V lost 6 bases to trimming and J lost 5 bases; unmatched junction nucleotides: 10.

The chain has TRBV2 and TRBJ1-4; the D is unclear. V was cut by 10 bases and J by 0 bases, with 12 bases left in between. There are 14 residues in the CDR3. CDR1 and CDR2 (germline): SNHLY, FYNNEI. The CDR3 DNA reads TGTGCCACCGAGCCCCAGGCAACTAATGAAAAACTGTTTTTT. This sequence encodes CATEPQATNEKLFF.